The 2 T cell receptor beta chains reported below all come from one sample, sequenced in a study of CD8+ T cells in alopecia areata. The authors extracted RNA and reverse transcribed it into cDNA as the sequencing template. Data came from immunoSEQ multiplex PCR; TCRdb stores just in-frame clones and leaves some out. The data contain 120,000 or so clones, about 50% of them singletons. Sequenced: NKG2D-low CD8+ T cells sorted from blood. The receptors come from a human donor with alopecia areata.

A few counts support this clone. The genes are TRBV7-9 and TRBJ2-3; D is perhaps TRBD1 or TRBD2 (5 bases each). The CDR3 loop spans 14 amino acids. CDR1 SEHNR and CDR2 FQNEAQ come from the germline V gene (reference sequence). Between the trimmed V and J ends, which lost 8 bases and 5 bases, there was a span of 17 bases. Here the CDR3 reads CASEGDPLEDTQYF. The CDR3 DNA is TGTGCCAGCGAAGGGGACCCCCTTGAAGATACGCAGTATTTT. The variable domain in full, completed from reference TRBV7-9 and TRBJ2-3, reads DTGVSQNPRHKITKRGQNVTFRCDPISEHNRLYWYRQTLGQGPEFLTYFQNEAQLEKSRLLSDRFSAERPKGSFSTLEIQRTEQGDSAMYLCASEGDPLEDTQYFGPGTRLTVL.

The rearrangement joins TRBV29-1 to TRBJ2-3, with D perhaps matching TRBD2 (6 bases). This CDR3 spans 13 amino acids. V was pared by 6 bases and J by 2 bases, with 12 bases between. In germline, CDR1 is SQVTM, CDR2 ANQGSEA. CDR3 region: CSVNAGSTDTQYF. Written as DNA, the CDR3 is TGCAGCGTAAACGCGGGATCCACAGATACGCAGTATTTT.